The clone carrying this T cell receptor (beta chain) was recorded at least ten times. TCRdb reprocessed the 5' RACE reads with MiXCR, giving one entry per CDR3 protein. The table records 55,000 or so distinct CDR3 sequences, roughly 4.6% of them present only once. The V gene's germline CDR1 is MNHEY and CDR2 SMNVEV (reference sequence). The CDR3 spans 15 residues. The V segment lost 6 bases and the J segment 4 bases; nucleotides outside the gene matches: 11. The sample is drawn from a study of neurological immune-mediated disorders. This TCR came from a man aged 50 to 60 with multiple sclerosis. The sequenced material came from PBMCs. V and J are TRBV27 and TRBJ2-7; 8 nucleotides match TRBD2. CDR3 bases: TGTGCCAGCAGCATCGGGGGGACTAGTGGTTACGAGCAGTACTTC. It encodes CASSIGGTSGYEQYF.